The rows below give T cell receptor beta chains drawn from one sample of a study of blood T cell repertoires in COVID-19. Some clones are missing from TCRdb's copy, which holds only in-frame ones; the method was immunoSEQ multiplex PCR. In the table there are 200,000 to 250,000 clones, about 90% of which are singletons. The specimen was peripheral blood. The receptors come from a man aged 25 to 45 with acute or convalescent COVID-19. Each CDR3 is given with its conserved first and last residue. D genes are given only for firm matches. Only part of the rows carry a size: once, few, many, or a class if the clone is expanded.

>TRBV5-1|NA|TRBD2|TRBJ2-3
TGCGCCAGCAGCAGCCTCCAACCGGGACTAGCGGGGGATACGCAGTATTTT
CASSSLQPGLAGDTQYF
>TRBV30|NA|NA|TRBJ1-6
TGTGCCTGGAGTGAAGGGACACTTAATTCACCCCTCCACTTT
CAWSEGTLNSPLHF
>TRBV24-1|NA|TRBD2|TRBJ2-5
TGTGCCACCAGTGGGCGGGAGTCGAGGCAAGAGACCCAGTACTTC
CATSGRESRQETQYF
>TRBV30|NA|NA|TRBJ2-2
TGTGCCTGGAATCCTGCGAACACCGGGGAGCTGTTTTTT
CAWNPANTGELFF
>TRBV18|NA|NA|TRBJ2-7
TGTGCCAGCTCCCACGAAGCCGGTCCGGGGGAGCAGTACTTC
CASSHEAGPGEQYF
>TRBV19|once|NA|TRBJ1-1
TGTGCCAGTAGTAGGCAGGAGGACACTGAAGCTTTCTTT
CASSRQEDTEAFF
>TRBV5-1|NA|TRBD1|TRBJ1-4
TGCGCCAGCAGCTTGGGGACAGGGGGTCATGTTAATGAAAAACTGTTTTTT
CASSLGTGGHVNEKLFF
>TRBV7-3|NA|TRBD1|TRBJ1-1
TGTGCCAGCAGCGTCAGGGGGCACACTGAAGCTTTCTTT
CASSVRGHTEAFF
>TRBV2|NA|TRBD1|TRBJ1-6
TGTGCCAGCAGGGCGACAGGGGCCTCTAATTCACCCCTCCACTTT
CASRATGASNSPLHF
>TRBV6-5|NA|TRBD1|TRBJ1-6
TGTGCCAGCAGTTACTCGACAGGGTATTATTCACCCCTCCACTTT
CASSYSTGYYSPLHF
>TRBV30|NA|TRBD1|TRBJ1-5
TGTGCCTGGAGGGAAACAGGGGGCCAGCCCCAGCATTTT
CAWRETGGQPQHF
>TRBV28|NA|NA|TRBJ1-3
TGTGCCAGCAGGCCCGGGTCAGTGTACACCATATATTTT
CASRPGSVYTIYF
>TRBV14|NA|NA|TRBJ2-3
TGTGCCAGCAGCCAAGATTGGGGGGATGTCGCAGATACGCAGTATTTT
CASSQDWGDVADTQYF
>TRBV18|NA|TRBD1|TRBJ1-2
TGTGCCAGCTCGCCAAAGACAGGGCAAGGCTACACCTTC
CASSPKTGQGYTF
>TRBV6-5|NA|NA|TRBJ2-6
TGTGCCAGCAGTACATCTGGGGCCAACGTCCTGACTTTC
CASSTSGANVLTF
>TRBV9|NA|NA|TRBJ1-1
TGTGCCAGCAGCGTAGTCGAGAGGAACACTGAAGCTTTCTTT
CASSVVERNTEAFF
>TRBV2|once|NA|TRBJ1-1
TGTGCCAGCAATGGCAGGGGACGGAACACTGAAGCTTTCTTT
CASNGRGRNTEAFF
>TRBV19|NA|TRBD1|TRBJ1-2
TGTGCCAGTAGTATCTTCTTGGGACAGGGGGCAAGGAATGGCTACACCTTC
CASSIFLGQGARNGYTF
>TRBV3-1/TRBV3-2|NA|TRBD1|TRBJ2-3
TGTGCCAGCAGCCAACCTTCAGGGGGCGCAGATACGCAGTATTTT
CASSQPSGGADTQYF
>TRBV6-5|once|NA|TRBJ1-1
TGTGCCAGCAGCCGGGAGACAAACTTGAACACTGAAGCTTTCTTT
CASSRETNLNTEAFF